This entry describes one T cell receptor (beta chain). In this sample, this clonotype turned up a few times. This receptor's antigen is unknown. No base-level quality is on record; no much larger clone is a single base apart. CDR3 length: 16 amino acids, cysteine to phenylalanine. The sequence is cut down to CDR3 DNA, 48 bases in frame from base 1. The germline V gene (reference sequence) yields LNHDA for CDR1 and SQIVND for CDR2. V sheds 5 bases and J sheds 3 bases, leaving 18 bases between their ends. Receptors were amplified or captured by 5' RACE. Sequencing instrument: Illumina MiSeq. Starting from the raw public reads, TCRdb applied fastp trimming at Q25, assembled clones with MiXCR and retained in-frame beta chains. Rows with one shared CDR3 protein collapse into an entry with the most common genes and DNA. A total of over 40,000 distinct CDR3 sequences appear in this sample, 4% to 5.5% of them only once. The top ten clones comprise approximately 8.5% of the sample.

This entry comes from a study of T cells of healthy individuals (dated by TCRdb to 2017 to 2018). This receptor was taken from a human donor in good health. The rearrangement combines TRBV19 with TRBJ2-3; possibly the D gene is TRBD2, per 6 matching bases. The DNA sequence reads TGTGCCAGTAGTGCCGGGACTTTCGAGGGAACAGATACGCAGTATTTT. This codes for CASSAGTFEGTDTQYF.